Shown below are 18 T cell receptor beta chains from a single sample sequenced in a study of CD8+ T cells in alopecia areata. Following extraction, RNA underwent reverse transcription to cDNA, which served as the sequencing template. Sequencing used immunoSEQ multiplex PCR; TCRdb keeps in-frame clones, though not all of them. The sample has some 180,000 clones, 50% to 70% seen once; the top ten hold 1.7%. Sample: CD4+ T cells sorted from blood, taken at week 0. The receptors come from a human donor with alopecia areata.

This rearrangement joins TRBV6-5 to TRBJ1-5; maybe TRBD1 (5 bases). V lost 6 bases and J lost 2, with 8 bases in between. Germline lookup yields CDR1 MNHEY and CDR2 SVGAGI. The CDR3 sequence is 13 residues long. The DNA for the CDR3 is TGTGCCAGCAGCGGGGACGGCAATCAGCCCCAGCATTTT. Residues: CASSGDGNQPQHF.

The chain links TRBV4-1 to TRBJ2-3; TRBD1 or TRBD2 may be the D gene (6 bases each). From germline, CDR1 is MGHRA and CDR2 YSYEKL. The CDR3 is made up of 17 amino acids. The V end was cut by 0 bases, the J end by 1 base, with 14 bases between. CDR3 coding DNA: TGCGCCAGCAGCCAAGAGGGGGGCTCCCTGGGCACAGATACGCAGTATTTT. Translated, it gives CASSQEGGSLGTDTQYF.

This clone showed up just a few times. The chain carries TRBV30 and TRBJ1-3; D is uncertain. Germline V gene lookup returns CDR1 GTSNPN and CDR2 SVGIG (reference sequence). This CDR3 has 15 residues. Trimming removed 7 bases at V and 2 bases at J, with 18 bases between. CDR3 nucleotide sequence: TGTGCCTCGACAATCAGAGGTTTAACTGGAAACACCATATATTTT. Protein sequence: CASTIRGLTGNTIYF. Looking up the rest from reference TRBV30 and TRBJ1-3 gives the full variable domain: SQTIHQWPATLVQPVGSPLSLECTVEGTSNPNLYWYRQAAGRGLQLLFYSVGIGQISSEVPQNLSASRPQDRQFILSSKKLLLSDSGFYLCASTIRGLTGNTIYFGEGSWLTVV.

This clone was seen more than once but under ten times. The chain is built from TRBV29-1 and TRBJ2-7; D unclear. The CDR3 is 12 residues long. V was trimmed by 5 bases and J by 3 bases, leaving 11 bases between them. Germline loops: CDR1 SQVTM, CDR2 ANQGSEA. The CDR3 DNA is TGCAGCGTTCTCGTGCATGTCTACGAGCAGTACTTC. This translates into CSVLVHVYEQYF.

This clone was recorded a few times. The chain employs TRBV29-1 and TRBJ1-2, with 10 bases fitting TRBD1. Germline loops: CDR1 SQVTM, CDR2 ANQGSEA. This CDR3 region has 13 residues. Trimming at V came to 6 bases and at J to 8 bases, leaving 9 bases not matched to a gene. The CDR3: CSVALDRGSGYTF. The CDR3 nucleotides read TGCAGCGTCGCTTTGGACAGGGGGAGCGGCTACACCTTC.

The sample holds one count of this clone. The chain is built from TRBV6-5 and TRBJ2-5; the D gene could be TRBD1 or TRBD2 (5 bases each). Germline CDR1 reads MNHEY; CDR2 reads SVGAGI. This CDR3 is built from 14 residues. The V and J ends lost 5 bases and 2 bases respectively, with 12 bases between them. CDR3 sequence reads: CASSTGTEQETQYF. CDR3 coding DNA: TGTGCCAGCAGTACCGGGACGGAACAAGAGACCCAGTACTTC.

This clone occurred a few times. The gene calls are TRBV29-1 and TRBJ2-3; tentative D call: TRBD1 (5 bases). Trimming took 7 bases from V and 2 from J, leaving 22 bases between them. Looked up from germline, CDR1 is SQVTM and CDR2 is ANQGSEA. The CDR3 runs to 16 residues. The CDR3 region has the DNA TGCAGCGGGGGCGGCGGTAATCGGTGGGACACAGATACGCAGTATTTT. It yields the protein CSGGGGNRWDTDTQYF.

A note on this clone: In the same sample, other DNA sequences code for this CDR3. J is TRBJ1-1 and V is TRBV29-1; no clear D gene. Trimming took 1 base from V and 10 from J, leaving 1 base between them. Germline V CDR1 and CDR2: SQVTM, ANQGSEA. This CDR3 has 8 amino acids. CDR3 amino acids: CSVEGAFF. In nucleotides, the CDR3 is TGCAGCGTTGAAGGAGCTTTCTTT.

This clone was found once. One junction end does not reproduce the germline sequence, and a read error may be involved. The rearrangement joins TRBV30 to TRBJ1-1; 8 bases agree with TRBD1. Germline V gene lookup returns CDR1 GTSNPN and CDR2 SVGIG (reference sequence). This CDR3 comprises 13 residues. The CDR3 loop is CSLGDRGNTEAFF. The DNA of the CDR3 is TGCAGCCTGGGAGACAGGGGCAACACTGAAGCTTTCTTT.

The CDR3: CSVEQGRGLVGYTF. The CDR3 DNA reads as TGCAGCGTTGAACAGGGCAGGGGGCTGGTTGGCTACACCTTC. The V and J genes are TRBV29-1 and TRBJ1-2; 8 bases align to TRBD1. Germline V gives CDR1 SQVTM, CDR2 ANQGSEA. The CDR3 is 14 amino acids. J lost 7 bases, V lost 2 bases, and 9 bases had no gene match.

The CDR3 DNA reads TGTGCCACCAGACAGACAGGGGCGGACGAGCAGTACTTC. It yields the protein CATRQTGADEQYF. The J gene is TRBJ2-7, the V gene TRBV15, with 8 positions matching TRBD1. Germline-derived CDR1 and CDR2 are LNHNV and YYDKDF (reference sequence). V shed 6 bases and J 5 bases; nucleotides not matched to a gene: 6. The length of the CDR3 is 13 residues.

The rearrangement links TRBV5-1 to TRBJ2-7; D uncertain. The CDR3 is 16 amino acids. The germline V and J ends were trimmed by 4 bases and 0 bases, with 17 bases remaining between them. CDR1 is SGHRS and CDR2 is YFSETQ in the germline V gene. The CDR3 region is CASSEESSSVSYEQYF. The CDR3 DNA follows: TGCGCCAGCAGCGAGGAGTCTTCAAGCGTCTCCTACGAGCAGTACTTC.

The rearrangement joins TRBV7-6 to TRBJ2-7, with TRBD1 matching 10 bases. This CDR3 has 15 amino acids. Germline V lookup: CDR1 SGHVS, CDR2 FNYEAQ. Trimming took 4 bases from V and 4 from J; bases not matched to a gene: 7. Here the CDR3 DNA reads TGTGCCAGCAGCTCTCTCCGGGACAGGGGTTACGAGCAGTACTTC. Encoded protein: CASSSLRDRGYEQYF. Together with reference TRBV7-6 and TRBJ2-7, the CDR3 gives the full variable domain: GAGVSQSPRYKVTKRGQDVALRCDPISGHVSLYWYRQALGQGPEFLTYFNYEAQQDKSGLPNDRFSAERPEGSISTLTIQRTEQRDSAMYRCASSSLRDRGYEQYFGPGTRLTVT.

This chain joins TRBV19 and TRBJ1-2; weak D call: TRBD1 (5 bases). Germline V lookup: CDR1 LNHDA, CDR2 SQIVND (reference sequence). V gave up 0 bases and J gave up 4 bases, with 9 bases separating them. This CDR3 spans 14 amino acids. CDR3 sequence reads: CASSIDRQSYGYTF. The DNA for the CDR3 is TGTGCCAGTAGTATAGATCGACAGAGCTATGGCTACACCTTC.

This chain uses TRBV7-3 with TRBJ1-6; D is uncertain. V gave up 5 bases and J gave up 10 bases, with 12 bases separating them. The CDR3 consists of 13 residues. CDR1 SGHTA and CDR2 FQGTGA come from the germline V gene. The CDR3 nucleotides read TGTGCCAGCAGCGCATCACTGCTATCACCCCTCCACTTT. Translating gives CASSASLLSPLHF. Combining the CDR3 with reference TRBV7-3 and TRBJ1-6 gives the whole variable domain GAGVSQTPSNKVTEKGKYVELRCDPISGHTALYWYRQSLGQGPEFLIYFQGTGAADDSGLPNDRFFAVRPEGSVSTLKIQRTERGDSAVYLCASSASLLSPLHFGNGTRLTVT.

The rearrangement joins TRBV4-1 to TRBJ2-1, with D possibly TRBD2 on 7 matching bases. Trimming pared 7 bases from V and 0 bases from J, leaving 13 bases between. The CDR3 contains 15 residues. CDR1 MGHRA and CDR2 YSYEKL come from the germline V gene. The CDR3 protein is CASTGGPSSYNEQFF. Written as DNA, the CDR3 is TGCGCCAGCACCGGGGGGCCGAGCTCCTACAATGAGCAGTTCTTC.

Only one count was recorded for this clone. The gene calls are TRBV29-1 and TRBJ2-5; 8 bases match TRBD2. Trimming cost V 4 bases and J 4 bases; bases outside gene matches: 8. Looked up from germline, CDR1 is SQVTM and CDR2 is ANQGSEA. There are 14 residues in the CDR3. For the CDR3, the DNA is TGCAGCGTTGCGGGGGGGTTCCCTGGAGAGACCCAGTACTTC. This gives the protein CSVAGGFPGETQYF.

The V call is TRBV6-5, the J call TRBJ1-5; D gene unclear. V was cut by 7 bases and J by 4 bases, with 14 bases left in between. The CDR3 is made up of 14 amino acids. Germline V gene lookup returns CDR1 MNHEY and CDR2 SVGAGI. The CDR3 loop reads CASTYSPGNQPQHF. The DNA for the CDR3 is TGTGCCAGCACCTACAGTCCGGGAAATCAGCCCCAGCATTTT.